This T cell receptor (beta chain) stems from a study of vaccination effects on CD4 cells after COVID-19. Across the whole study: Vaccination of participants consisted of two doses of either the BNT162b2 or mRNA-1273 vaccine.

With regard to this clone: Its antigen is undetermined.

Cultured cells yielded isolated CD4+ T cells after more than nine days. CDR3 length equals 15 residues. The V end lost 1 base, the J end lost 0 bases, and 8 bases lay between the germline ends. Germline V CDR1 and CDR2: LGHNT, FRNRAP. The table came from immunoSEQ multiplex PCR; TCRdb's copy has only in-frame clones and leaves some out. This sample has 35,000 to 40,000 clones, with about 70% found just once. Sample: CD4+ T cells from PBMCs cultured without peptide, taken before COVID-19 vaccination. This TCR was sampled from a human donor who received a COVID-19 vaccine. This sequence joins TRBV12-5 and TRBJ2-3, with D perhaps TRBD1 (6 bases). In DNA form, the CDR3 reads TGTGCTAGTGGTTTGGACAGGGCTAGCACAGATACGCAGTATTTT. It is translated as CASGLDRASTDTQYF.